This TCR beta chain is from a study of molecular identifiers for immune sequencing clone quantification. This clonotype was recorded at least ten times. Its antigen is unidentified. Sorting isolated naive CD8 T cells as CD8+CD4-CCR7+CD45RA+ events. TCRdb reprocessed the PCR reads with MiXCR, giving one entry per CDR3 protein. The table has 85,000 to 95,000 distinct CDR3 sequences, around 20% seen once. The V and J ends lost 6 bases and 0 bases respectively, with 9 bases between them. The CDR3 covers 13 residues. The V gene's germline CDR1 is MDHEN and CDR2 SYDVKM. Study findings and constraints: Whereas clones above 20 RNA copies held under 1% of naive-cell molecules, they held over 98% of effector molecules. The sizes of highly expanded clones could be underestimated when identical TCR molecules share a barcode.

This TCR was sampled from a human donor in good health. Some libraries in this study had Jurkat cell RNA spiked in. V usage is TRBV28 and J usage is TRBJ2-7, with D uncertain. Sequencing was done on a sample of naive CD8+ T cells from blood, with Jurkat cell RNA spiked in. Regarding subset: FACS-sorted CD8+CD4-CCR7+CD45RA+ naive T cells. Written as DNA, the CDR3 is TGTGCCAGCAGCCCCTTGCCCTCCTACGAGCAGTACTTC. Translation gives CASSPLPSYEQYF.